This T cell receptor beta chain is from a study of T cell repertoires in cytomegalovirus infection. Turning to the study itself: From public TCR beta signatures came an indication of both CMV infection and matching HLA type. Findings of the study overall: Cumulative frequency (of public TCR beta family members) identified carriers of CMV plus the relevant HLA. The ex vivo response showed dominance by HLA-C-restricted CMV-specific TCR beta clonotypes.

Each CDR3 protein is one row after TCRdb ran MiXCR on the reads. In the table there are 100,000 to 150,000 distinct CDR3 sequences, 32% of which are singletons. This clonotype showed up just a few times. What it recognizes is unknown. The TCR was taken from a human donor in good health (CMV status not recorded). Some clones in this sample may be carry-over from other donors' samples. Sequenced here: CD8+ T cells from cultured PBMCs, sampled from culture after CMV antigen stimulation.

CDR3 nucleotides: TGCGCCAGCAGCCCACTAGAAACCTTGGTCACAGATACGCAGTATTTT. This gives the protein CASSPLETLVTDTQYF. The genes are TRBV5-1 and TRBJ2-3, with TRBD2 as a possible D gene (5 bases). Germline CDR1 and CDR2: SGHRS and YFSETQ. The CDR3 runs to 16 residues. Trimming stripped 4 bases from V and 2 bases from J, with 17 bases between.